This T cell receptor beta chain was captured in a study of tumor and adjacent non-tumor tissue in lung cancer. In the study overall: Histology: under 15 adenocarcinoma, a couple of squamous cell carcinoma, 1 small cell lung cancer. The patients, approximately nine men and several women, were about 30 to 85 with stage I to III disease. Around 4 million productive TCRbeta reads were obtained per sample on average. Points from the study as a whole: Significantly higher TCR diversity was found in tumor than normal lung.

About this clonotype itself: The antigen is not known. One end of the junction fails to match germline, which may point to a read error.

RNA was extracted from bulk tissue without any cell sorting. The library came from three nested PCR rounds adapted from ARM-PCR protocols. TCRdb re-analysed the multiplex PCR reads in MiXCR, keeping a single row per CDR3 protein. The data hold roughly 81,000 distinct CDR3 sequences, with around 70% observed a single time. This TCR was recovered from a woman in her seventies with non-small cell lung cancer. Sequenced material: lung tumor tissue.

The CDR3 region is CSVGRGGASDMLF. In DNA, the CDR3 is TGCAGCGTTGGAAGGGGTGGGGCTAGCGATATGTTATTC. The chain combines TRBV29-1 with TRBJ2-1, with a tentative D call TRBD2 (6 bases). The CDR3 length is 13 residues. Germline V gene data show CDR1 as SQVTM and CDR2 as ANQGSEA.